This T cell receptor beta chain was identified during a study of blood T cell repertoires in COVID-19. Turning to the study itself: Donors in the United States, Italy and Spain gave samples during acute or convalescent COVID-19. In each case, the material was cDNA or gDNA derived from T cells, B-cell-depleted T cells, or PBMCs.

Trimming shortened V by 5 bases and J by 0 bases, and 13 bases separated the two germline ends. Germline V gene data show CDR1 as MNHEY and CDR2 as SVGAGI. CDR3 length equals 15 residues. Authors' analysis steps: Counts of nucleated cells, estimated from reference gene primer amplification, were obtained. Using immunoSEQ multiplex PCR, the repertoire was profiled, and TCRdb retains in-frame clones only, with some absent. The D gene and trimming were derived from the DNA, and the V and J assignments and clone size from that table. The data contain about 150,000 clones, roughly 84% of them singletons. This chain links TRBV6-5 with TRBJ1-2; D is perhaps TRBD1 (5 bases). The sequence came from a human donor with acute or convalescent COVID-19. The donor label of this sample is uncertain. The sequencing sample was made of peripheral blood. CDR3 loop: CASSPDREPNYGYTF. The CDR3 DNA is TGTGCCAGCAGTCCAGACAGAGAACCTAACTATGGCTACACCTTC.